Shown below are 23 T cell receptor beta chains from a single sample sequenced in a study of blood T cells in healthy people across ages. A second about 7 to 11 cycle PCR used barcoded and J-beta primers. TCRdb analysed the 5' RACE reads with MiXCR anew, one entry per CDR3 protein. Of over 500,000 distinct CDR3 sequences listed, around 27% are singletons. These same data were also listed under a study on T cells of mothers and their children.

Source material: blood. The receptors come from a boy younger than 10 in good health.

This clonotype occurred a few times. The chain is built from TRBV4-3 and TRBJ1-4, with TRBD1 matching over 7 bases. The CDR3 spans 17 residues. V lost 0 bases to trimming and J lost 7 bases; unmatched junction nucleotides: 11. CDR1 and CDR2 from the germline V gene are LGHNA and YSLEER. Here the CDR3 DNA reads TGCGCCAGCAGCCAAGATCGTACCGGGACAGCTATTGAAAAACTGTTTTTT. Translating gives CASSQDRTGTAIEKLFF.

This clonotype was seen only a few times. The V and J genes are TRBV29-1 and TRBJ1-2, with 7 positions matching TRBD1. This CDR3 spans 13 amino acids. CDR1 and CDR2 from the germline V gene are SQVTM and ANQGSEA. The ends lost 2 bases at V and 6 bases at J; junction bases unmatched: 6. As DNA, the CDR3 is TGCAGCGTTGAAACCCCCGACAGGGATGGCTACACCTTC. Its translation: CSVETPDRDGYTF. The full variable domain, in which reference TRBV29-1 and TRBJ1-2 provide the parts outside the CDR3, is SAVISQKPSRDICQRGTSLTIQCQVDSQVTMMFWYRQQPGQSLTLIATANQGSEATYESGFVIDKFPISRPNLTFSTLTVSNMSPEDSSIYLCSVETPDRDGYTFGSGTRLTVV.

The gene calls are TRBV27 and TRBJ1-5, with D uncertain. The germline V gene encodes CDR1 MNHEY and CDR2 SMNVEV (reference sequence). This CDR3 has 14 residues. V lost 5 bases, J lost 0 bases, and 8 bases lay in between. The CDR3 loop is CASSPSFSNQPQHF. CDR3 sequence (DNA): TGTGCCAGCAGTCCCTCGTTTAGCAATCAGCCCCAGCATTTT.

The chain recombines TRBV2 with TRBJ1-5; the D is unclear. Between the trimmed V and J ends, which lost 0 bases and 0 bases, there was a span of 3 bases. The CDR3 sequence is 14 residues long. Germline values: CDR1 SNHLY, CDR2 FYNNEI. CDR3 nucleotide sequence: TGTGCCAGCAGTGAAGCGAATAGCAATCAGCCCCAGCATTTT. Its translation is CASSEANSNQPQHF.

The chain links TRBV5-1 to TRBJ2-5, with D perhaps TRBD2 (5 bases). The length of the CDR3 is 14 residues. Deletions cut 4 bases from V and 4 bases from J, with 14 bases between. Germline V gene lookup returns CDR1 SGHRS and CDR2 YFSETQ. CDR3 residues: CASSNLGGGETQYF. CDR3 nucleotides: TGCGCCAGCAGCAACCTAGGAGGAGGAGAGACCCAGTACTTC.

The V and J genes are TRBV27 and TRBJ2-7, with 7 bases that match TRBD1. V was pared by 3 bases and J by 5 bases, with 7 bases of the junction left unmatched. Germline lookup yields CDR1 MNHEY and CDR2 SMNVEV (reference sequence). The CDR3 is 14 amino acids. CDR3 sequence (DNA): TGTGCCAGCAGTTTTGGCAGGGGGTCGAACGAGCAGTACTTC. Its translation is CASSFGRGSNEQYF.

V is TRBV12-3 or TRBV12-4 and J is TRBJ2-7, with D unclear. This CDR3 comprises 13 residues. The V end was cut by 5 bases, the J end by 3 bases, with 11 bases between. The CDR3 sequence is CASSMGRLYEQYF. The CDR3 coding sequence is TGTGCCAGCAGTATGGGTAGGCTCTACGAGCAGTACTTC.

In regard to this clonotype: One end of the junction does not line up with germline, which may come from a read error. J is TRBJ2-1 and V is TRBV29-1, with 13 bases aligning to TRBD2. The CDR3 is 14 residues long. Germline V gives CDR1 SQVTM, CDR2 ANQGSEA. CDR3 DNA: TGCAGCGTCAAACTAGCGGGAGGGACAGGTGAGCAGCTCTTC. Translated: CSVKLAGGTGEQLF.

The gene calls are TRBV12-3 or TRBV12-4 and TRBJ1-6; no clear D gene. There are 16 residues in the CDR3. Between the trimmed V and J ends, which lost 3 bases and 7 bases, there was a span of 16 bases. CDR3: CASSLSGGRANSPLHF. CDR3 DNA sequence: TGTGCCAGCAGTTTGAGCGGAGGACGAGCAAATTCACCCCTCCACTTT.

The J gene is TRBJ2-5, the V gene TRBV20-1; D is unclear. The better agreement between TRBJ2-1 and the DNA end casts doubt on the J call. CDR1 and CDR2 from the germline V gene are DFQATT and SNEGSKA (reference sequence). This CDR3 has 14 amino acids. This CDR3 reads CSARGVGMGNEQFF. In nucleotides, the CDR3 is TGCAGTGCTAGAGGTGTGGGGATGGGCAATGAGCAGTTCTTC.

DNA of the CDR3: TGTGCTAGTGGTTTGTTCTCCAGTTCAAACTATGGCTACACCTTC. Translating gives CASGLFSSSNYGYTF. The V and J genes are TRBV12-5 and TRBJ1-2, with D uncertain. Germline CDR1 and CDR2: LGHNT and FRNRAP. V was shortened by 2 bases and J by 2 bases, with 12 bases between the two germline ends. This CDR3 region has 15 residues.

This clonotype was observed a handful of times. V and J are TRBV29-1 and TRBJ2-1; 8 positions agree with TRBD1. Germline V gives CDR1 SQVTM, CDR2 ANQGSEA. The V segment lost 7 bases and the J segment 7 bases; nucleotides outside the gene matches: 12. This CDR3 region has 14 residues. CDR3 bases: TGCAGCGCCAAACAGGGGGTTGTAATTAATGAGCAGTTCTTC. Its protein product is CSAKQGVVINEQFF.

V gene TRBV13 combines with J gene TRBJ2-7, with 9 nucleotides matching TRBD1. CDR1 and CDR2 from the germline V gene are PRHDT and FYEKMQ (reference sequence). V was pared by 6 bases and J by 4 bases, with 7 bases of the junction left unmatched. This CDR3 spans 14 amino acids. The CDR3 region is CASRPGTGNYEQYF. The CDR3, as DNA: TGTGCCAGCAGACCCGGGACAGGGAATTACGAGCAGTACTTC.

This chain uses TRBV12-3 or TRBV12-4 with TRBJ2-5, with 10 bases fitting TRBD2. The assigned J gene may be wrong: the sequence end matches TRBJ2-1 better. This CDR3 is built from 15 residues. The chain's CDR3 is CASSISGRWRNEQFF. The CDR3 DNA sequence: TGTGCCAGCAGCATTAGCGGGAGGTGGCGGAATGAGCAGTTCTTC.

The chain has TRBV9 and TRBJ2-3, with D unclear. CDR1 is SGDLS and CDR2 is YYNGEE in the germline V gene. V was cut by 0 bases and J by 1 base, with 9 bases left in between. The CDR3 contains 15 residues. The CDR3 nucleotides read TGTGCCAGCAGCGTAGTAGGAATCGGCACAGATACGCAGTATTTT. Its protein is CASSVVGIGTDTQYF.

The chain couples TRBV7-2 to TRBJ1-1; TRBD1 might be the D (6 bases). The V end lost 3 bases, the J end lost 7 bases, and 12 bases lay between the germline ends. CDR3 length equals 13 residues. From germline, CDR1 is SGHTA and CDR2 FQGNSA. The CDR3 spells CASSFGTKGEAFF. The CDR3, as DNA: TGTGCCAGCAGCTTCGGGACAAAGGGTGAAGCTTTCTTT.

The chain employs TRBV10-3 and TRBJ1-1; no clear D. The CDR3 sequence is 13 residues long. CDR1 ENHRY and CDR2 SYGVKD come from the germline V gene. The V and J ends lost 3 bases and 6 bases respectively, with 11 bases between them. CDR3 sequence: CAISDSPSAEAFF. The CDR3 coding sequence is TGTGCCATCAGTGACTCACCAAGCGCTGAAGCTTTCTTT.

The chain couples TRBV28 to TRBJ1-2; possibly TRBD1 for D (5 bases). Trimming took off 1 base at V and 5 bases at J, with 8 bases between the two ends. The germline V gene has CDR1 MDHEN and CDR2 SYDVKM. The CDR3 is 13 residues long. DNA for the CDR3: TGTGCCAGCAGTTTATACGGGGGATATGGCTACACCTTC. Translating gives CASSLYGGYGYTF.

V is TRBV20-1 and J is TRBJ2-5; D remains unclear. The end of the DNA fits TRBJ2-1 better, so the J call may be wrong. This CDR3 is 12 amino acids long. The germline V gene encodes CDR1 DFQATT and CDR2 SNEGSKA (reference sequence). The CDR3 spells CSARPQAYEQFF. CDR3 sequence (DNA): TGCAGTGCTAGACCCCAAGCGTATGAGCAGTTCTTC.

The chain recombines TRBV5-5 with TRBJ2-5, with TRBD1 matching over 7 bases. V lost 4 bases, J lost 5 bases, and 8 bases stayed unmatched. This CDR3 has 14 residues. Germline lookup yields CDR1 SGHKS and CDR2 YYEKEE (reference sequence). The CDR3 DNA is TGTGCCAGCAGCACCAACAGGGGTTTGGAGACCCAGTACTTC. It yields the protein CASSTNRGLETQYF.

This clonotype was seen only a few times. The rearrangement joins TRBV12-3 or TRBV12-4 to TRBJ2-7; D may be TRBD1 (5 bases). The CDR3 consists of 14 residues. With 2 bases removed from V and 2 bases from J, the gap between germline ends came to 10 bases. CDR3 sequence (DNA): TGTGCCAGCAGTTTATCCAGGGTAACCTACGAGCAGTACTTC. This encodes CASSLSRVTYEQYF.

The V and J genes are TRBV5-1 and TRBJ1-1; D ambiguous. This CDR3 is 15 amino acids long. From germline, CDR1 is SGHRS and CDR2 YFSETQ. V was trimmed by 0 bases and J by 0 bases, leaving 9 bases between them. The CDR3 DNA follows: TGCGCCAGCAGCTTGGCCGATATGTTGAACACTGAAGCTTTCTTT. It is translated as CASSLADMLNTEAFF.

The table lists this clonotype with a few counts. The chain uses TRBV6-1 and TRBJ1-6; D may be TRBD1 (5 bases). In germline, CDR1 is MNHNS, CDR2 SASEGT. V shed 4 bases and J shed 9 bases, with 13 bases lying between them. The CDR3 contains 14 residues. CDR3 nucleotide sequence: TGTGCCAGCAGTGGTCCTCTCACAGGTTCACCCCTCCACTTT. The encoded protein is CASSGPLTGSPLHF.